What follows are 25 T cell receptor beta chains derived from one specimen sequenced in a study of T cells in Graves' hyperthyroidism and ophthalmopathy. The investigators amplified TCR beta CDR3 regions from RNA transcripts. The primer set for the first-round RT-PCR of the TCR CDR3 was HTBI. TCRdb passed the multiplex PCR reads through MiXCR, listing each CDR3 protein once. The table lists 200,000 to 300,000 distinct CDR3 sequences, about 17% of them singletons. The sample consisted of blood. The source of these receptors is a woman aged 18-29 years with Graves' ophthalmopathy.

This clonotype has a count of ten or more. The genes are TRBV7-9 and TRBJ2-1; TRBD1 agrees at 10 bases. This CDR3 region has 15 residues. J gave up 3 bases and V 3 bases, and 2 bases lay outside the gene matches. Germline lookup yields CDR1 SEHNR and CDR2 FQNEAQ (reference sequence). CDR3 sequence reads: CASSFRDRGYNEQFF. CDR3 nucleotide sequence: TGTGCCAGCAGCTTCCGGGACAGGGGCTACAATGAGCAGTTCTTC.

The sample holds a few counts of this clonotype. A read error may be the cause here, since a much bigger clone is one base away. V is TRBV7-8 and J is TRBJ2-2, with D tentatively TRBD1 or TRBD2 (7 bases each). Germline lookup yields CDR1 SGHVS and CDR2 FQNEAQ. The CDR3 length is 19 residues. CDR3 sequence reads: CAGSLAHHSGTENTGELFF. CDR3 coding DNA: TGTGCCGGCAGCTTAGCGCACCACAGCGGGACAGAGAACACCGGGGAGCTGTTTTTT.

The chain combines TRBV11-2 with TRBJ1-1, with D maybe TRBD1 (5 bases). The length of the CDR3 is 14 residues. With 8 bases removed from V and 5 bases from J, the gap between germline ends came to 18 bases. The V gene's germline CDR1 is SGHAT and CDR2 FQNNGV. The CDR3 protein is CASAYRWGGTEAFF. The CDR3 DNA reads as TGTGCCAGCGCATACCGATGGGGGGGTACTGAAGCTTTCTTT.

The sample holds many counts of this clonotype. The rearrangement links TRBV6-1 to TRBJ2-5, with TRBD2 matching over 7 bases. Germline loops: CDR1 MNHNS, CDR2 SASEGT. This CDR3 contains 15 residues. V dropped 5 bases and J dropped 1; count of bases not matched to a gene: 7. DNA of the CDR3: TGTGCCAGCAGTTACGAAGGGACTATCCAAGAGACCCAGTACTTC. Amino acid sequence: CASSYEGTIQETQYF.

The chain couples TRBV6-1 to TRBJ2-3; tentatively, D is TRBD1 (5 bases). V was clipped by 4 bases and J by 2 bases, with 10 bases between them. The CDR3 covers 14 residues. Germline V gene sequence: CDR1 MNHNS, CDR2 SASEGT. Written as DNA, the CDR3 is TGTGCCAGCAGTGGAGGCAGGGACACAGATACGCAGTATTTT. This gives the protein CASSGGRDTDTQYF.

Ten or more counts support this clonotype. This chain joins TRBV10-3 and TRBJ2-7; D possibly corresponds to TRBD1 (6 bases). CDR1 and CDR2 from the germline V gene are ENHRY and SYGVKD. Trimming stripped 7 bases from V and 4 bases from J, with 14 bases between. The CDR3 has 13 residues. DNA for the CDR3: TGTGCCATCATCAGGGGCCGGGAATACGAGCAGTACTTC. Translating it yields CAIIRGREYEQYF.

For the CDR3, the DNA is TGTGCCAGCAGTCGACTGACTAGCGGGAGGGCCAAAAACATTCAGTACTTC. This encodes CASSRLTSGRAKNIQYF. The chain joins TRBV7-8 to TRBJ2-4; 13 bases are shared with TRBD2. The J segment lost 1 base and the V segment lost 6 bases, leaving 6 bases of the junction unmatched. The CDR3 has 17 residues. Germline values: CDR1 SGHVS, CDR2 FQNEAQ.

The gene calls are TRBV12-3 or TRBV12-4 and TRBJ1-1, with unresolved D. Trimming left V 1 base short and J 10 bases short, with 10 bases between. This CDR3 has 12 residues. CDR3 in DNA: TGTGCCAGCAGTTTAGGCCGGGATCGAGCTTTCTTT. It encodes CASSLGRDRAFF.

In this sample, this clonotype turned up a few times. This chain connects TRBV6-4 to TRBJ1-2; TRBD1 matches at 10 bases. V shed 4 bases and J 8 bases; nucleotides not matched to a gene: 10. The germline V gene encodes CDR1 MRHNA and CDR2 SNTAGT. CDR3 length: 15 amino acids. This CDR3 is CASSAKDRGLQGYTF. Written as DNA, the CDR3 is TGTGCCAGCAGTGCCAAAGACAGGGGGCTTCAGGGCTACACCTTC.

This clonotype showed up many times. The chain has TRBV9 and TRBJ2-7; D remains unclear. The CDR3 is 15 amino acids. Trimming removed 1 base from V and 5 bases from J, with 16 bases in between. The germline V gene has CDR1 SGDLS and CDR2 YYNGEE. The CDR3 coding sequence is TGTGCCAGCAGCGTATTAGGAGACGCCACCCACGAGCAGTACTTC. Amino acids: CASSVLGDATHEQYF. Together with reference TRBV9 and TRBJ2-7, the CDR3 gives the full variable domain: DSGVTQTPKHLITATGQRVTLRCSPRSGDLSVYWYQQSLDQGLQFLIQYYNGEERAKGNILERFSAQQFPDLHSELNLSSLELGDSALYFCASSVLGDATHEQYFGPGTRLTVT.

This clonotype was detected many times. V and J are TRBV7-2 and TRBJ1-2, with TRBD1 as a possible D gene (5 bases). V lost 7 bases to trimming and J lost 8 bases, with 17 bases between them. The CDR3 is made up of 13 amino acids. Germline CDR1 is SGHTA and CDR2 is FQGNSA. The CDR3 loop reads CASTQTGTEGYTF. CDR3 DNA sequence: TGTGCCAGCACACAAACCGGGACGGAAGGCTACACCTTC.

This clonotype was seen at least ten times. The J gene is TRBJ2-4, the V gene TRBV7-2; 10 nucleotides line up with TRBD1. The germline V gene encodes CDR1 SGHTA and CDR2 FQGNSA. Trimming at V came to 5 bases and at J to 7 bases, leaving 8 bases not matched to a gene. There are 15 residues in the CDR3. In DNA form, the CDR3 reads TGTGCCAGCAGCAGTACCCCGGGACAGGGGAACATTCAGTACTTC. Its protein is CASSSTPGQGNIQYF.

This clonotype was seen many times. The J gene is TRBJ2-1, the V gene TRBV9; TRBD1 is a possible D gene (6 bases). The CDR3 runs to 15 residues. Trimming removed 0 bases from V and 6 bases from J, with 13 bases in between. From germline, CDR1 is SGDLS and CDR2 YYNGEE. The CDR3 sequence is CASSVGGGWGNEQFF. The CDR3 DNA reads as TGTGCCAGCAGCGTAGGAGGGGGTTGGGGCAATGAGCAGTTCTTC.

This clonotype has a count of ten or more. This CDR3 is CASSQTSGGYNEQFF. The CDR3 DNA is TGTGCCAGCAGCCAAACTAGCGGGGGCTACAATGAGCAGTTCTTC. V is TRBV3-1 and J is TRBJ2-1, with 11 nucleotides matching TRBD2. The CDR3 is 15 residues long. V shed 2 bases, J shed 3 bases, and the junction held 0 bases outside the gene matches. Germline loops: CDR1 LGHDT, CDR2 YNNKEL (reference sequence).

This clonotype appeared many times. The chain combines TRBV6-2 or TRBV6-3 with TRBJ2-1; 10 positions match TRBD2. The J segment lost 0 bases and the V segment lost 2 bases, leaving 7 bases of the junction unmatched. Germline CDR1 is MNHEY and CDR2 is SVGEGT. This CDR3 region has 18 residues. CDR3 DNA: TGTGCCAGCAGTTACCGGGCTAGCGGGAGTGGCTCCTACAATGAGCAGTTCTTC. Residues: CASSYRASGSGSYNEQFF.

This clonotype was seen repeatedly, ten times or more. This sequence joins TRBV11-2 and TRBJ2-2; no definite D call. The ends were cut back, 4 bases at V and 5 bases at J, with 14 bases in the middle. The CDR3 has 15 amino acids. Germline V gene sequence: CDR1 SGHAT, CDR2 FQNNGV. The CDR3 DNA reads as TGTGCCAGCAGCTCCGTAGACGTGGCGACCGGGGAGCTGTTTTTT. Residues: CASSSVDVATGELFF. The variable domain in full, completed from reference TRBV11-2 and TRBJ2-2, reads EAGVAQSPRYKIIEKRQSVAFWCNPISGHATLYWYQQILGQGPKLLIQFQNNGVVDDSQLPKDRFSAERLKGVDSTLKIQPAKLEDSAVYLCASSSVDVATGELFFGEGSRLTVL.

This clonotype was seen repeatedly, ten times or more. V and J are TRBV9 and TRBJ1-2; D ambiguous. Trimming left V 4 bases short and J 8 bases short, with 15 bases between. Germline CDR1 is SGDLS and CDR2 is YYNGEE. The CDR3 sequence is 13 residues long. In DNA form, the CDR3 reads TGTGCCAGCAGCACACGGACGGGCGGGGGCTACACCTTC. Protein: CASSTRTGGGYTF.

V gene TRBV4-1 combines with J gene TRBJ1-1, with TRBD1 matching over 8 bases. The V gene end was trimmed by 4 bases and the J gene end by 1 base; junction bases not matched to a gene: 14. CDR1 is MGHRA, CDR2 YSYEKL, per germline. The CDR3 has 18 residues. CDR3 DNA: TGCGCCAGCAGCCCGACCCTCCGACGGACAGGGCCGAACACTGAAGCTTTCTTT. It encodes CASSPTLRRTGPNTEAFF.

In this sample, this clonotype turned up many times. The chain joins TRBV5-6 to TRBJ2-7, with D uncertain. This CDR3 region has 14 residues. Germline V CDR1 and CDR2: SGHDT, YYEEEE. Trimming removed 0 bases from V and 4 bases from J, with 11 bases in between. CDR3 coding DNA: TGTGCCAGCAGCTTGGGGGCCGATCGGTACGAGCAGTACTTC. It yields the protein CASSLGADRYEQYF.

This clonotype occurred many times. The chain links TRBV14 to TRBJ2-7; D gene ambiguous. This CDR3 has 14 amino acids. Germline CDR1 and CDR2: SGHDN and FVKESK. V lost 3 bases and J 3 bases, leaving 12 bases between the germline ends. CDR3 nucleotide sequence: TGTGCCAGCAGCCAGGGGAACGGTTTCTACGAGCAGTACTTC. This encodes CASSQGNGFYEQYF. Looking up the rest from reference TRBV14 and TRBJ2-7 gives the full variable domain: EAGVTQFPSHSVIEKGQTVTLRCDPISGHDNLYWYRRVMGKEIKFLLHFVKESKQDESGMPNNRFLAERTGGTYSTLKVQPAELEDSGVYFCASSQGNGFYEQYFGPGTRLTVT.

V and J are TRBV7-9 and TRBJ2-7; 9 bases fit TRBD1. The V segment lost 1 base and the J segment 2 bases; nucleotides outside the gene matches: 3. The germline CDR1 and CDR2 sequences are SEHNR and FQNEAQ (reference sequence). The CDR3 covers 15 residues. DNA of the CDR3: TGTGCCAGCAGCTTAGGGGACAGGGTCCCCTACGAGCAGTACTTC. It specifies CASSLGDRVPYEQYF.

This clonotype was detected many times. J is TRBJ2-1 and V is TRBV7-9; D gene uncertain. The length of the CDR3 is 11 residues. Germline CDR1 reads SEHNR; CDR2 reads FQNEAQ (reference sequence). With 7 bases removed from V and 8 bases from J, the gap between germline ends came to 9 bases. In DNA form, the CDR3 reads TGTGCCAGCACTAATGCAGATGAGCAGTTCTTC. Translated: CASTNADEQFF.

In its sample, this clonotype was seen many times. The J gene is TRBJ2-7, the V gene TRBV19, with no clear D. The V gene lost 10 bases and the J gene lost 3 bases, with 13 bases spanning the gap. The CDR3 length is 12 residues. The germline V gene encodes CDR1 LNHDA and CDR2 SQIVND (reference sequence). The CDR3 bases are TGTGCCACGCTTGGACGGCACTACGAGCAGTACTTC. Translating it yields CATLGRHYEQYF. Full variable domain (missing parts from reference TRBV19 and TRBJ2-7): DGGITQSPKYLFRKEGQNVTLSCEQNLNHDAMYWYRQDPGQGLRLIYYSQIVNDFQKGDIAEGYSVSREKKESFPLTVTSAQKNPTAFYLCATLGRHYEQYFGPGTRLTVT.

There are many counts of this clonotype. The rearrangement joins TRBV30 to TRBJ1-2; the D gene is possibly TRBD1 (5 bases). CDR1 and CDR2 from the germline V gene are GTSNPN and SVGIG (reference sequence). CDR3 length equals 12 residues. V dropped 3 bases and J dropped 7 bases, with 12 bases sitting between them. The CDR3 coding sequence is TGTGCCTGGAGGGGGGATTTCAGTGGCTACACCTTC. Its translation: CAWRGDFSGYTF.

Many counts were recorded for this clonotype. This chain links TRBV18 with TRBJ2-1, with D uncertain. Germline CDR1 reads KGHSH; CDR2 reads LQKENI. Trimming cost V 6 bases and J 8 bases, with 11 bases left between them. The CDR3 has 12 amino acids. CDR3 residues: CASSQSSYEQFF. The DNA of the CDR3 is TGTGCCAGCTCCCAGAGTAGTTATGAGCAGTTCTTC.